This TCR beta chain is from a study of blood T cell repertoires in COVID-19. The wider study: Sites across the United States, Italy and Spain contributed samples from acute and convalescent COVID-19. From T cells, B-cell-depleted T cells, or PBMCs came the material, which was cDNA or gDNA.

This CDR3 spans 14 amino acids. Germline V lookup: CDR1 SGHNT, CDR2 YYREEE (reference sequence). Trimming stripped 3 bases from V and 0 bases from J, with 9 bases between. As handled by the study authors: The authors estimated nucleated cell counts from reference gene primer amplification. Profiling relied on immunoSEQ multiplex PCR, and the TCRdb table lists in-frame clones only, not all of them. The DNA gave D and trimming, while V, J and clone size come from that table. The table has around 100,000 clones, roughly four fifths seen once. Sequenced sample: peripheral blood. This sequence originates from a man aged 55 to 70 with acute or convalescent COVID-19. The genes are TRBV5-4 and TRBJ1-1, with D maybe TRBD1 (5 bases). The CDR3 region has the DNA TGTGCCAGCAGCTCGTCAGGGATGAACACTGAAGCTTTCTTT. Protein: CASSSSGMNTEAFF.